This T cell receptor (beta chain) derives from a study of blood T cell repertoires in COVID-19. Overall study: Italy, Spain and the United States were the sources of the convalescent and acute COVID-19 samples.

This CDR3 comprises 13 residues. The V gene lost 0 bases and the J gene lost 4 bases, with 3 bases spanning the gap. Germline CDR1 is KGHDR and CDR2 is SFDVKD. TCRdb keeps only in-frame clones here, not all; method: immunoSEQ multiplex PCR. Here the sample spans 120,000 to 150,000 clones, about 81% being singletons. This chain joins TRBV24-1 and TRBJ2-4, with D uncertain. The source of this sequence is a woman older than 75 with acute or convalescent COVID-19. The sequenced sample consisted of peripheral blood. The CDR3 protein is CATSDLSKNIQYF. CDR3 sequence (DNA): TGTGCCACCAGTGATTTGTCTAAAAACATTCAGTACTTC.